This T cell receptor (beta chain) was identified in a study of lymphopenia after photon versus proton radiotherapy. Here immunoSEQ multiplex PCR was the method, and the copy in TCRdb shows in-frame clones only, minus some. The sample contains about 35,000 clones, roughly 92% of which appear only once. Germline CDR1 is SGHVS and CDR2 is FNYEAQ. The CDR3 length is 14 residues. Trimming pared 1 base from V and 5 bases from J, leaving 11 bases between. The V and J genes are TRBV7-6 and TRBJ1-1; D is perhaps TRBD1 (6 bases). The input for sequencing was peripheral blood, taken from a patient treated with photon-based radiotherapy. The source of this sequence is a man aged 55 to 70 with cholangiocarcinoma. The CDR3, as DNA: TGTGCCAGCAGCTTAGTAGAGGGGGGAACTGAAGCTTTCTTT. This encodes CASSLVEGGTEAFF.